The entry below describes one T cell receptor beta chain. Sequenced by immunoSEQ multiplex PCR; TCRdb stores in-frame clones only, minus some. The table records 110,000 to 150,000 clones, around 93% of them present only once. The CDR3 extends over 15 amino acids. The trim removed 7 bases at V and 0 bases at J, leaving 9 bases unmatched. Germline assignment: CDR1 SGDLS and CDR2 YYNGEE. The data are from a study of cytomegalovirus exposure and HLA in healthy donors. The chain joins TRBV9 to TRBJ1-2; 7 bases map to TRBD1. The source material was PBMCs. The sequence was collected from a man aged 18 to 29 in good health and CMV-seropositive. This CDR3 is CASAGGTVANYGYTF. In nucleotides, the CDR3 is TGTGCCAGCGCAGGAGGGACAGTAGCTAACTATGGCTACACCTTC.